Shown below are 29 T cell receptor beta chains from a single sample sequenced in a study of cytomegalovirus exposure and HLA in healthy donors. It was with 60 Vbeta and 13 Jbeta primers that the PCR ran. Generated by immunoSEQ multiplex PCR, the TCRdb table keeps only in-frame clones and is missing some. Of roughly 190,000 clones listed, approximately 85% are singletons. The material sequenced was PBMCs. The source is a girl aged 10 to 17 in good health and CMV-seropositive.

CDR3 loop: CASRPAGGPETQYF. The CDR3, as DNA: TGTGCCAGCAGGCCTGCGGGGGGGCCTGAGACCCAGTACTTC. The V gene is TRBV6-5, the J gene TRBJ2-5; 9 positions match TRBD2. Germline V gene data show CDR1 as MNHEY and CDR2 as SVGAGI. This CDR3 contains 14 residues. The J segment lost 5 bases and the V segment lost 6 bases, leaving 7 bases of the junction unmatched.

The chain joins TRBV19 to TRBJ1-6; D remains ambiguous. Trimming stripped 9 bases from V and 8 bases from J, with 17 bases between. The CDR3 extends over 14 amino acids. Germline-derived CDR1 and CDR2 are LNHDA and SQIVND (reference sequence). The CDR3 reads CASRRTSRDSPLHF. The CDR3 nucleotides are TGTGCCAGCCGACGGACTTCGAGGGATTCACCCCTCCACTTT.

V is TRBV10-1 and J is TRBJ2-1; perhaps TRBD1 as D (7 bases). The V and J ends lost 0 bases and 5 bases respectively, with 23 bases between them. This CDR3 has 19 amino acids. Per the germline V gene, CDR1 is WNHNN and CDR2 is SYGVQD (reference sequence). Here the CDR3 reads CASSESTLGGPGGNNEQFF. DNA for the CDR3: TGCGCCAGCAGTGAGTCCACCCTGGGCGGGCCAGGGGGGAACAATGAGCAGTTCTTC.

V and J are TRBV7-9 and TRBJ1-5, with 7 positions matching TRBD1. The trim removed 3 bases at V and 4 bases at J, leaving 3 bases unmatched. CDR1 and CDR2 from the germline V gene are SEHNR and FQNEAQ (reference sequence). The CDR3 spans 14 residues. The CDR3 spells CASSFSGGNQPQHF. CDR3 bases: TGTGCCAGCAGCTTTTCAGGGGGGAATCAGCCCCAGCATTTT.

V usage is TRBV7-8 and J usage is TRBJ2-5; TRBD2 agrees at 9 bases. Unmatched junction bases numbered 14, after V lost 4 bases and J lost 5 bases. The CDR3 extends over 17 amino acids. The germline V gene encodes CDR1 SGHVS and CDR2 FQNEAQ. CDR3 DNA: TGTGCCAGCAGCTCCAACTCCCAGCGGGGGGCCGGGGAGACCCAGTACTTC. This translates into CASSSNSQRGAGETQYF.

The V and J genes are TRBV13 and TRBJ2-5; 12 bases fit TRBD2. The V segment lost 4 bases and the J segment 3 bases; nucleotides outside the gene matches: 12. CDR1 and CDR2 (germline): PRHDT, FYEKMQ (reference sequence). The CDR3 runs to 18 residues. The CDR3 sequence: CASSSAGPSGGAEETQYF. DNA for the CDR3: TGTGCCAGCAGCTCCGCGGGGCCTAGCGGGGGGGCGGAAGAGACCCAGTACTTC.

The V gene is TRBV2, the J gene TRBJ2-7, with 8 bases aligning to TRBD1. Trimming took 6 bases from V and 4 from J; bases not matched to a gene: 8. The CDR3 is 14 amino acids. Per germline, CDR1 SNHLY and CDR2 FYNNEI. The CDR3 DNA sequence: TGTGCCAGCAGGAATCCGGGACAGGTGTACGAGCAGTACTTC. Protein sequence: CASRNPGQVYEQYF.

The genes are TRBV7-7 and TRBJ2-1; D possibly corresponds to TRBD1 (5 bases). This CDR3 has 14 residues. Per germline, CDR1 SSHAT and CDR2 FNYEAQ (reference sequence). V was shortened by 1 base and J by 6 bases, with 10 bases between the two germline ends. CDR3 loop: CASSLDRIGNEQFF. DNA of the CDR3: TGTGCCAGCAGCTTAGACAGGATCGGCAATGAGCAGTTCTTC. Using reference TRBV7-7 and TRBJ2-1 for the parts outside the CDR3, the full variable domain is GAGVSQSPRYKVTKRGQDVTLRCDPISSHATLYWYQQALGQGPEFLTYFNYEAQPDKSGLPSDRFSAERPEGSISTLTIQRTEQRDSAMYRCASSLDRIGNEQFFGPGTRLTVL.

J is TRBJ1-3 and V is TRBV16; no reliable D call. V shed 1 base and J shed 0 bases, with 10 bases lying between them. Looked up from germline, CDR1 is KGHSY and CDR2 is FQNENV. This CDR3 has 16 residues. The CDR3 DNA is TGTGCCAGCAGCCAATTAGCTGTCGTCTCTGGAAACACCATATATTTT. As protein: CASSQLAVVSGNTIYF.

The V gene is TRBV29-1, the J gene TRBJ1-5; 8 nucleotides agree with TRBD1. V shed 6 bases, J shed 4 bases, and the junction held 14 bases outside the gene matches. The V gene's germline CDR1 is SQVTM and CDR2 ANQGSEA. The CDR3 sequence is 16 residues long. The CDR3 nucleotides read TGCAGCGTACTGACAGGGGAAGGGGGATATAATCAGCCCCAGCATTTT. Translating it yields CSVLTGEGGYNQPQHF.

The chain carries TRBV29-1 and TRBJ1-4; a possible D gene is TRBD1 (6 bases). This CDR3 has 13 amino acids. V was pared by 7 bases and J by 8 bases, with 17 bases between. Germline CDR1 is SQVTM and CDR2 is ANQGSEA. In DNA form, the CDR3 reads TGCAGCGCCCAGACAGGATCTGACGAAAAACTGTTTTTT. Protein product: CSAQTGSDEKLFF.

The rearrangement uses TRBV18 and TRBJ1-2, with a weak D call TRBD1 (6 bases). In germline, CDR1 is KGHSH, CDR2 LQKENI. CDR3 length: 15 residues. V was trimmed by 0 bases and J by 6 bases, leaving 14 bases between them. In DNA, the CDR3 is TGTGCCAGCTCACCACCGACCCCGGGGGGCAATGGCTACACCTTC. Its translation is CASSPPTPGGNGYTF. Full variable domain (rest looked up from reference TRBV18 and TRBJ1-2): NAGVMQNPRHLVRRRGQEARLRCSPMKGHSHVYWYRQLPEEGLKFMVYLQKENIIDESGMPKERFSAEFPKEGPSILRIQQVVRGDSAAYFCASSPPTPGGNGYTFGSGTRLTVV.

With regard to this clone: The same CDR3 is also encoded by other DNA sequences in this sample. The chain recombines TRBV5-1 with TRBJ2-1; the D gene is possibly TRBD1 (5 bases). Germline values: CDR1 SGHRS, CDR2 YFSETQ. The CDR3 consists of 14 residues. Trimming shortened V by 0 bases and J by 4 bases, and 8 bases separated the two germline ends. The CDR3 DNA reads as TGCGCCAGCAGCTTGGAGGCAGGGTACAATGAGCAGTTCTTC. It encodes CASSLEAGYNEQFF.

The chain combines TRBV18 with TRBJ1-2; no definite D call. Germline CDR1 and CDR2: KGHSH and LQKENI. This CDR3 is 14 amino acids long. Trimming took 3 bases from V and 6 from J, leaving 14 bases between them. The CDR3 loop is CASSPPQPLHGYTF. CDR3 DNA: TGTGCCAGCTCACCGCCACAACCCTTGCATGGCTACACCTTC.

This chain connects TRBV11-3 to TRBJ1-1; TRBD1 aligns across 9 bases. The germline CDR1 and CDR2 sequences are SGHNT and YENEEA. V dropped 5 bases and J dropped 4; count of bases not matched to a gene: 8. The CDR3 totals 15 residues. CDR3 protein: CASSDPGTGRTEAFF. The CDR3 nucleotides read TGTGCCAGCAGCGATCCCGGGACAGGGCGCACTGAAGCTTTCTTT.

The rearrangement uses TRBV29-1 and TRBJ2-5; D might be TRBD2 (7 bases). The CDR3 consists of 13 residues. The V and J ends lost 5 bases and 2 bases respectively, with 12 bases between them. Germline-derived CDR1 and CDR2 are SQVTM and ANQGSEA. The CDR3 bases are TGCAGCGTTTGGGGGGGGGCGCAAGAGACCCAGTACTTC. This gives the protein CSVWGGAQETQYF.

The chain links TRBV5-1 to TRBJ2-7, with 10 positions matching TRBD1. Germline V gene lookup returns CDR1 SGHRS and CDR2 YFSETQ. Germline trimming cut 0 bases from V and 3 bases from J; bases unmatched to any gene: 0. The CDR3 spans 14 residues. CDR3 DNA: TGCGCCAGCAGCTTGGGGGACAGGGGCTACGAGCAGTACTTC. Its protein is CASSLGDRGYEQYF.

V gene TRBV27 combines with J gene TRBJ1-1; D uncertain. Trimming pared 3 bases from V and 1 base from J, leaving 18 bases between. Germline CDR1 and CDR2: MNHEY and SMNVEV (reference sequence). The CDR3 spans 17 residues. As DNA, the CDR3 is TGTGCCAGCAGTTTGAGGACTCTCCGGCCCGAGAACACTGAAGCTTTCTTT. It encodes CASSLRTLRPENTEAFF.

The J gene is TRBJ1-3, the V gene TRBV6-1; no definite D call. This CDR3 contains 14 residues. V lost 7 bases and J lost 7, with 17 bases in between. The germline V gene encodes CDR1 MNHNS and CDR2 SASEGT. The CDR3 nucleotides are TGTGCCAGCATAACTCCTCTGGGCGCGAACACCATATATTTT. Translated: CASITPLGANTIYF.

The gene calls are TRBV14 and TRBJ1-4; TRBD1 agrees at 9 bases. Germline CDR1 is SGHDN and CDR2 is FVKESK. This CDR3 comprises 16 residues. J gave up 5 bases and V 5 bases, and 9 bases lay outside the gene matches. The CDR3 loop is CASSGGTGTGNEKLFF. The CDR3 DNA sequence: TGTGCCAGCAGCGGGGGGACCGGGACAGGGAATGAAAAACTGTTTTTT.

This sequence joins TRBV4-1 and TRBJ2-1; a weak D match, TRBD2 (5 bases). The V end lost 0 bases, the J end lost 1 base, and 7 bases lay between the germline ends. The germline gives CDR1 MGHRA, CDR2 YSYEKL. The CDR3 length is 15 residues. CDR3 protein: CASSQDGVSYNEQFF. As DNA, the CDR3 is TGCGCCAGCAGCCAAGACGGGGTTTCCTACAATGAGCAGTTCTTC.

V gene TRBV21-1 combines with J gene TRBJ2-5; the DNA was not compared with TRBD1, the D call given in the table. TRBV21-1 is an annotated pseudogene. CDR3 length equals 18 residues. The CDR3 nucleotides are TGTGCCAGCAGCCAAGGAGGAGACAGGGGGCGCGAGGCAGAGACCCAGTACTTC. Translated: CASSQGGDRGREAETQYF.

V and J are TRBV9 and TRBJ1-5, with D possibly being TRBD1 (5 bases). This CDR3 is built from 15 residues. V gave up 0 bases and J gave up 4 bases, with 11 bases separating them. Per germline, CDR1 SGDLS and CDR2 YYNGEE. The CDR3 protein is CASSVGWGENQPQHF. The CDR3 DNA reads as TGTGCCAGCAGCGTAGGATGGGGCGAAAATCAGCCCCAGCATTTT. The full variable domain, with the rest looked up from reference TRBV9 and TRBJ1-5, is DSGVTQTPKHLITATGQRVTLRCSPRSGDLSVYWYQQSLDQGLQFLIQYYNGEERAKGNILERFSAQQFPDLHSELNLSSLELGDSALYFCASSVGWGENQPQHFGDGTRLSIL.

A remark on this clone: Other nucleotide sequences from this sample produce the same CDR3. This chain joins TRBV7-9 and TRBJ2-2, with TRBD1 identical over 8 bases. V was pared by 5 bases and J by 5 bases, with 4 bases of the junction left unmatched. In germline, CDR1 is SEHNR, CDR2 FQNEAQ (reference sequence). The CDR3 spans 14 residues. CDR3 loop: CASSEQGGTGELFF. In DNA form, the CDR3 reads TGTGCCAGCAGCGAACAGGGGGGTACCGGGGAGCTGTTTTTT.

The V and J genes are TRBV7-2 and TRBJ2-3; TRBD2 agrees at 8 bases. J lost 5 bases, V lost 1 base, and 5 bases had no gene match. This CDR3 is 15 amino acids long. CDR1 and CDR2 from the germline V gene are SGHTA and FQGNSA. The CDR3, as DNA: TGTGCCAGCAGCTTAGGGGGACTAGGCGGAGATACGCAGTATTTT. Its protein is CASSLGGLGGDTQYF. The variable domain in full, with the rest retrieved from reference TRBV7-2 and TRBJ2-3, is GAGVSQSPSNKVTEKGKDVELRCDPISGHTALYWYRQSLGQGLEFLIYFQGNSAPDKSGLPSDRFSAERTGGSVSTLTIQRTQQEDSAVYLCASSLGGLGGDTQYFGPGTRLTVL.

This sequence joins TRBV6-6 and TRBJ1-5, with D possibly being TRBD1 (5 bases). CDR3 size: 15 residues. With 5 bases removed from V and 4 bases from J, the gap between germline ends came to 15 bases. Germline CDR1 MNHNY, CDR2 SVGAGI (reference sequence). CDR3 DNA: TGTGCCAGCAGTCCCCCGGGGGGGTTTAATCAGCCCCAGCATTTT. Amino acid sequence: CASSPPGGFNQPQHF.

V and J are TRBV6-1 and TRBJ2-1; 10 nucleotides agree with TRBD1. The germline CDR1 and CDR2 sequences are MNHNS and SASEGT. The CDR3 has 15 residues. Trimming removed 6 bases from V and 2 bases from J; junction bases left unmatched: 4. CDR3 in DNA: TGTGCCAGCAGGGGGACAGGGGAACCCTACAATGAGCAGTTCTTC. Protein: CASRGTGEPYNEQFF.

The CDR3 coding sequence is TGTGCCAGCAGCTATCTAGCCTACGAGCAGTACTTC. Translation gives CASSYLAYEQYF. The chain combines TRBV5-6 with TRBJ2-7; D not resolved. V shed 3 bases and J shed 2 bases, with 6 bases lying between them. CDR3 length: 12 amino acids. Germline V gives CDR1 SGHDT, CDR2 YYEEEE.

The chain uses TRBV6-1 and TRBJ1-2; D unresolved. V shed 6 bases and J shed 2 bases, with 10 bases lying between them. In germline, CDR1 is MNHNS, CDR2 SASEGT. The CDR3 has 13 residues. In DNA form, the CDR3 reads TGTGCCAGCAGGATGACAACGAACTATGGCTACACCTTC. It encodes CASRMTTNYGYTF.